The 21 T cell receptor beta chains below were found in one sample sequenced in a study of blood T cell repertoires in COVID-19. Sequencing was performed with immunoSEQ multiplex PCR; in TCRdb, only in-frame clones are kept and a portion is missing. Altogether some 70,000 clones are present, over 80% being singletons, with the ten largest covering 7.3%. The sample consisted of peripheral blood. These receptors were collected from a human donor in a cohort sampled during active COVID-19.

The chain links TRBV7-9 to TRBJ2-5; a possible D gene is TRBD1 (6 bases). This CDR3 comprises 14 residues. Trimming cost V 5 bases and J 0 bases, with 10 bases left between them. Germline V gene lookup returns CDR1 SEHNR and CDR2 FQNEAQ (reference sequence). Here the CDR3 DNA reads TGTGCCAGCAGCCAAGGACAGTACCAAGAGACCCAGTACTTC. This sequence encodes CASSQGQYQETQYF.

V usage is TRBV7-2 and J usage is TRBJ2-1; a possible D gene is TRBD2 (7 bases). Trimming stripped 3 bases from V and 7 bases from J, with 19 bases between. This CDR3 has 16 amino acids. Germline V gives CDR1 SGHTA, CDR2 FQGNSA. The CDR3 DNA sequence: TGTGCCAGCAGCTTGGGTAGGGGGGGGAAATGGAATGAGCAGTTCTTC. This sequence encodes CASSLGRGGKWNEQFF. Using reference TRBV7-2 and TRBJ2-1 for the parts outside the CDR3, the full variable domain is GAGVSQSPSNKVTEKGKDVELRCDPISGHTALYWYRQSLGQGLEFLIYFQGNSAPDKSGLPSDRFSAERTGGSVSTLTIQRTQQEDSAVYLCASSLGRGGKWNEQFFGPGTRLTVL.

The count of this clone is one. CDR3 residues: CASSSIEADTQYF. In nucleotides, the CDR3 is TGTGCCAGCAGCTCCATAGAGGCAGATACGCAGTATTTT. The rearrangement joins TRBV7-3 to TRBJ2-3; D ambiguous. The germline gives CDR1 SGHTA, CDR2 FQGTGA. CDR3 length: 13 amino acids. Trimming shortened V by 4 bases and J by 4 bases, and 9 bases separated the two germline ends.

Only a few counts were recorded for this clone. The V and J genes are TRBV29-1 and TRBJ2-3, with 10 bases matching TRBD1. The CDR3 is made up of 14 amino acids. Trimming cost V 7 bases and J 8 bases; bases outside gene matches: 12. From germline, CDR1 is SQVTM and CDR2 ANQGSEA. The CDR3 is CSGDRDRGLGTQYF. The CDR3 DNA is TGCAGCGGTGACCGGGACAGGGGCCTCGGTACGCAGTATTTT.

This sequence joins TRBV2 and TRBJ2-5; D is possibly TRBD2 (5 bases). This CDR3 has 12 residues. Germline V gene sequence: CDR1 SNHLY, CDR2 FYNNEI. V lost 4 bases, J lost 5 bases, and 8 bases lay in between. The CDR3 sequence is CASSVRGETQYF. CDR3 in DNA: TGTGCCAGCAGTGTACGAGGGGAGACCCAGTACTTC.

V is TRBV6-5 and J is TRBJ2-1, with 9 bases identical to TRBD1. Germline V gene lookup returns CDR1 MNHEY and CDR2 SVGAGI. V dropped 6 bases and J dropped 4; count of bases not matched to a gene: 7. This CDR3 has 15 amino acids. This CDR3 is CASSAGTGTYNEQFF. For the CDR3, the DNA is TGTGCCAGCAGCGCCGGGACAGGGACTTACAATGAGCAGTTCTTC.

This rearrangement joins TRBV9 to TRBJ2-1, with 10 bases fitting TRBD1. This CDR3 comprises 14 residues. The V gene's germline CDR1 is SGDLS and CDR2 YYNGEE. The J segment lost 9 bases and the V segment lost 6 bases, leaving 9 bases of the junction unmatched. The CDR3 region has the DNA TGTGCCAGCAACGAGGGGGACAGGGGCGGTGAGCAGTTCTTC. It specifies CASNEGDRGGEQFF.

The chain joins TRBV7-2 to TRBJ2-3; D may be TRBD2 (5 bases). CDR1 is SGHTA, CDR2 FQGNSA, per germline. Trimming pared 6 bases from V and 0 bases from J, leaving 7 bases between. The CDR3 loop spans 13 amino acids. CDR3 nucleotide sequence: TGTGCCAGCAGGGCGGGTAGCACAGATACGCAGTATTTT. Translating gives CASRAGSTDTQYF. The complete variable domain, with remaining parts taken from reference TRBV7-2 and TRBJ2-3, reads GAGVSQSPSNKVTEKGKDVELRCDPISGHTALYWYRQSLGQGLEFLIYFQGNSAPDKSGLPSDRFSAERTGGSVSTLTIQRTQQEDSAVYLCASRAGSTDTQYFGPGTRLTVL.

J is TRBJ1-3 and V is TRBV7-2; 7 nucleotides agree with TRBD1. V lost 3 bases, J lost 3 bases, and 5 bases stayed unmatched. The CDR3 covers 15 residues. Germline assignment: CDR1 SGHTA and CDR2 FQGNSA. In DNA form, the CDR3 reads TGTGCCAGCAGCTTTGAGGGGGCGCGTGGAAACACCATATATTTT. Residues: CASSFEGARGNTIYF.

Worth noting for this clone: A junction end diverges from the germline sequence, so it may reflect a read error. The chain carries TRBV9 and TRBJ2-5, with 8 bases identical to TRBD2. Germline values: CDR1 SGDLS, CDR2 YYNGEE. This CDR3 contains 19 residues. The chain's CDR3 is CASSVEVAWGGGNQETQYF. The CDR3 DNA reads as TGTGCCAGCAGCGTAGAGGTGGCCTGGGGCGGGGGGAACCAGGAGACCCAGTACTTC.

DNA of the CDR3: TGTGCCACCAGCAGAGCCCCAGGGCAGGGGGCTGACGGCTACACCTTC. Its translation: CATSRAPGQGADGYTF. This sequence joins TRBV15 and TRBJ1-2; 8 nucleotides line up with TRBD1. CDR3 length equals 16 residues. The ends lost 1 base at V and 8 bases at J; junction bases unmatched: 12. CDR1 is LNHNV, CDR2 YYDKDF, per germline (reference sequence).

This rearrangement joins TRBV7-2 to TRBJ2-3; the match to TRBD2 covers 8 bases. The germline V gene encodes CDR1 SGHTA and CDR2 FQGNSA. Germline trimming cut 4 bases from V and 6 bases from J; bases unmatched to any gene: 12. CDR3 length: 16 amino acids. This chain's CDR3 is CASSSSPRGGRDTQYF. CDR3 bases: TGTGCCAGCAGCTCCAGCCCACGGGGGGGCCGTGATACGCAGTATTTT.

The chain combines TRBV11-2 with TRBJ2-7; 9 positions agree with TRBD2. Losses at the gene ends were 8 bases for V and 0 bases for J; bases not matched to a gene: 5. Germline values: CDR1 SGHAT, CDR2 FQNNGV. This CDR3 region has 14 residues. The CDR3 here is CASGSGGLSYEQYF. CDR3 DNA sequence: TGTGCCAGCGGAAGCGGGGGGCTCTCCTACGAGCAGTACTTC.

This chain uses TRBV10-3 with TRBJ1-1, with a tentative D call TRBD1 (5 bases). From germline, CDR1 is ENHRY and CDR2 SYGVKD. V lost 10 bases and J lost 0, with 12 bases in between. The CDR3 covers 13 residues. The CDR3, as DNA: TGTGCCACCCGTGGGGACTTGAACACTGAAGCTTTCTTT. As protein: CATRGDLNTEAFF.

Details on this clone: The sample contains more than one DNA sequence encoding this CDR3. This chain uses TRBV3-1 (or the pseudogene TRBV3-2) with TRBJ1-1, with D possibly TRBD1 on 6 matching bases. Germline loops: CDR1 LGHDT, CDR2 YNNKEL (reference sequence). The CDR3 runs to 14 residues. V shed 8 bases and J shed 2 bases, with 15 bases lying between them. CDR3 loop: CASASGTTNTEAFF. The CDR3 DNA is TGTGCCAGCGCCTCCGGGACAACTAACACTGAAGCTTTCTTT.

The chain uses TRBV24-1 and TRBJ1-2, with 9 bases matching TRBD1. The V and J ends lost 4 bases and 3 bases, in that order; junction bases with no gene match: 8. CDR1 and CDR2 from the germline V gene are KGHDR and SFDVKD. The CDR3 spans 16 residues. CDR3 nucleotides: TGTGCCACCAGTGACTGGGGGGACAGGGACGACTATGGCTACACCTTC. Protein sequence: CATSDWGDRDDYGYTF.

The chain employs TRBV2 and TRBJ2-3, with TRBD2 matching 7 bases. The V segment lost 0 bases and the J segment 2 bases; nucleotides outside the gene matches: 5. There are 16 residues in the CDR3. Germline values: CDR1 SNHLY, CDR2 FYNNEI. The CDR3 DNA sequence: TGTGCCAGCAGTGAAGCTGGGCGGGGGACCACAGATACGCAGTATTTT. It yields the protein CASSEAGRGTTDTQYF. Full variable domain (missing parts from reference TRBV2 and TRBJ2-3): EPEVTQTPSHQVTQMGQEVILRCVPISNHLYFYWYRQILGQKVEFLVSFYNNEISEKSEIFDDQFSVERPDGSNFTLKIRSTKLEDSAMYFCASSEAGRGTTDTQYFGPGTRLTVL.

The chain has TRBV3-1 (or the pseudogene TRBV3-2) and TRBJ1-2; 10 bases line up with TRBD1. Germline values: CDR1 LGHDT, CDR2 YNNKEL (reference sequence). V lost 0 bases to trimming and J lost 4 bases; unmatched junction nucleotides: 14. The CDR3 is 19 amino acids. This CDR3 is CASSQDVGDRGRSGYGYTF. CDR3 nucleotide sequence: TGTGCCAGCAGCCAAGATGTCGGGGACAGGGGCCGGTCGGGCTATGGCTACACCTTC.

This chain uses TRBV3-1 (or the pseudogene TRBV3-2) with TRBJ2-7; no clear D gene. V dropped 1 base and J dropped 5 bases, with 6 bases sitting between them. Germline CDR1 and CDR2: LGHDT and YNNKEL (reference sequence). The CDR3 totals 12 residues. The CDR3 sequence is CASSQVAHEQYF. As DNA, the CDR3 is TGTGCCAGCAGCCAAGTAGCCCACGAGCAGTACTTC.

The J gene is TRBJ1-2, the V gene TRBV3-1 (or the pseudogene TRBV3-2); no clear D. Looked up from germline, CDR1 is LGHDT and CDR2 is YNNKEL (reference sequence). The V and J ends lost 5 bases and 2 bases respectively, with 12 bases between them. This CDR3 comprises 14 residues. The CDR3 DNA is TGTGCCAGCAGCTCCCGGGGAGAGAACTATGGCTACACCTTC. This encodes CASSSRGENYGYTF.

This sequence joins TRBV7-2 and TRBJ1-2, with D possibly being TRBD1 (6 bases). The V gene's germline CDR1 is SGHTA and CDR2 FQGNSA. The V end was cut by 2 bases, the J end by 8 bases, with 12 bases between. The CDR3 length is 13 residues. CDR3 residues: CASSLTRGKGYTF. The CDR3 DNA sequence: TGTGCCAGCAGCTTAACGAGGGGGAAGGGCTACACCTTC.